The rows below give T cell receptor beta chains drawn from one sample of a study of blood T cell repertoires in COVID-19. Repertoires were generated with immunoSEQ multiplex PCR, while TCRdb's copy carries only in-frame clones and drops some. In the table there are 160,000 or so clones, roughly four fifths of which are singletons. Source material: peripheral blood. These receptors were taken from a man between 60 and 70 years old with active or convalescent COVID-19. Both conserved end residues are part of each CDR3. A D gene is named only where the DNA matches it firmly. Size is stated for part of the rows, as once, few or many counts, or as a class when the clone is expanded.

15,TRBJ1-1,TRBD1,TRBV6-5,-,TGTGCCAGCAGTCCGCCGGGACAGGGTAGCTCTGAAGCTTTCTTT,CASSPPGQGSSEAFF
21,TRBJ2-6,TRBD1,TRBV28,-,TGTGCCAGCAGCCCACCCCCAAGCACAGGGGCGCTTTTCTCTGGGGCCAACGTCCTGACTTTC,CASSPPPSTGALFSGANVLTF
13,TRBJ2-7,-,TRBV12-3/TRBV12-4,-,TGTGCCAGCAGCCCCACCCTGAGAACCGAGCAGTACTTC,CASSPTLRTEQYF
16,TRBJ2-5,TRBD2,TRBV24-1,-,TGTGCCACCAGTGATCCGATAGCGGGGGGCCAAGAGACCCAGTACTTC,CATSDPIAGGQETQYF
13,TRBJ1-3,-,TRBV12-3/TRBV12-4,-,TGTGCCAGCAGTTTGTCCGAGAGAAACACCATATATTTT,CASSLSERNTIYF
14,TRBJ2-1,TRBD2,TRBV4-2,-,TGTGCCAGCAGCGGGACTAGCAAGAGGAATGAGCAGTTCTTC,CASSGTSKRNEQFF
14,TRBJ1-1,-,TRBV6-5,once,TGTGCCAGCAGTAGGGGTCAGGGCCTCACTGAAGCTTTCTTT,CASSRGQGLTEAFF
18,TRBJ1-4,-,TRBV15,-,TGTGCCACCAGCAGAGAAGGCAGGGCGTCTACAACTAATGAAAAACTGTTTTTT,CATSREGRASTTNEKLFF
14,TRBJ1-4,-,TRBV24-1,-,TGTGCCACCAGCGATAGCAGGGTGGATGAAAAACTGTTTTTT,CATSDSRVDEKLFF
13,TRBJ2-5,TRBD1,TRBV18,few,TGTGCCAGCTCACAGGACAGGGAAGAGACCCAGTACTTC,CASSQDREETQYF
15,TRBJ1-5,TRBD1,TRBV6-5,-,TGTGCCAGCAGTCCGGGACAGGGGAACTTCCAGCCCCAGCATTTT,CASSPGQGNFQPQHF
14,TRBJ2-3,TRBD1,TRBV5-1,-,TGCGCCAGCAGCGGAGACAGGGGCACAGATACGCAGTATTTT,CASSGDRGTDTQYF
12,TRBJ2-1,-,TRBV3-1/TRBV3-2,once,TGTGCCAGCAGCCACGCCAGCAATGAGCAGTTCTTC,CASSHASNEQFF
15,TRBJ2-7,TRBD1,TRBV28,-,TGTGCCAGCAGTCCAAGGGGACAGGGGGCGAGGGAGCAGTACTTC,CASSPRGQGAREQYF
13,TRBJ2-3,-,TRBV9,-,TGTGCCAGCATTTATCTTGGCACAGATACGCAGTATTTT,CASIYLGTDTQYF
16,TRBJ1-3,-,TRBV6-5,-,TGTGCCAGCAGTTACTCGGTTGGGAGCTCTGGAAACACCATATATTTT,CASSYSVGSSGNTIYF
17,TRBJ2-1,TRBD2,TRBV18,few,TGTGCCAGCTCACCCAGGGAGGCGACGGGAGGGTTCAATGAGCAGTTCTTC,CASSPREATGGFNEQFF
14,TRBJ2-3,TRBD2,TRBV24-1,few,TGTGCCACCGGGCGGGAGGGGTTGACAGATACGCAGTATTTT,CATGREGLTDTQYF
15,TRBJ1-5,-,TRBV5-1,few,TGCGCCAGCAGCTTGGACGGCCGACTCAATCAGCCCCAGCATTTT,CASSLDGRLNQPQHF
19,TRBJ2-1,TRBD2,TRBV5-4,-,TGTGCCAGCAGCTTGGGGACAGGGGGAGGACTAGCGGGAGGGAATGAGCAGTTCTTC,CASSLGTGGGLAGGNEQFF